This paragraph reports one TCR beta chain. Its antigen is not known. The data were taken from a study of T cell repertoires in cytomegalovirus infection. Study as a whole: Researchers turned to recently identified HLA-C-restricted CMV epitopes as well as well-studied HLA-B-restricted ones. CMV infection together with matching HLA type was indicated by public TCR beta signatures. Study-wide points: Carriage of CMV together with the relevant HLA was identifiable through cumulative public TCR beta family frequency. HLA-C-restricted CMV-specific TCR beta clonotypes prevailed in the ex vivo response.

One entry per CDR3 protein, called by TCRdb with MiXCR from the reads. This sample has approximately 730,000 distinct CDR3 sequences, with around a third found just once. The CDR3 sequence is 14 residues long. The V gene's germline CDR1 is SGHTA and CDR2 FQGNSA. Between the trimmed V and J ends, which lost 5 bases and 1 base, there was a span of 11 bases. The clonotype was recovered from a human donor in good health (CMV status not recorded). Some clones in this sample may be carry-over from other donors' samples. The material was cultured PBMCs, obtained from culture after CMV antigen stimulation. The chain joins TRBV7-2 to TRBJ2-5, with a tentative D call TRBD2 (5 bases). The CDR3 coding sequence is TGTGCCAGCAGCCCCACGCTAGCCCAAGAGACCCAGTACTTC. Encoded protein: CASSPTLAQETQYF.